The TCR beta chain described here comes from a study of Graves' ophthalmopathy and Graves' hyperthyroidism. Study as a whole: Peripheral blood collection took place at initial diagnosis, before any treatment.

This clonotype has a count of ten or more. Its antigen remains unidentified. Over 18 months of follow-up, stable hyperthyroidism required that no ophthalmopathy appear. Hyperthyroidism cases were recent diagnoses of under 2 months' duration in people aged 18 to 65. CDR1 and CDR2 (germline): SQVTM, ANQGSEA. J gave up 10 bases and V 0 bases, and 11 bases lay outside the gene matches. This CDR3 has 15 amino acids. Study-wide findings and caveats: Detection in blood was also observed for most expanded thyroid clonotypes above 0.001 frequency.

Amplification of TCR beta CDR3 regions used RNA transcripts. The first-round RT-PCR employed HTBI primers together with the Qiagen OneStep RT-PCR kit. A multiplex PCR was then performed as the second round. TCRdb processed the multiplex PCR reads anew with MiXCR; each CDR3 protein has one entry. The table records some 360,000 distinct CDR3 sequences, about 18% of them present only once. The chain employs TRBV29-1 and TRBJ2-5; 10 nucleotides line up with TRBD1. The specimen was peripheral blood. The clonotype comes from an adult woman with stable Graves' hyperthyroidism. CDR3 amino acids: CSVEDLRQGALDQYF. The CDR3 nucleotides are TGCAGCGTTGAAGATCTTAGACAGGGGGCCCTGGACCAGTACTTC.